The clone carrying this TCR beta chain was recorded once. This record comes from a study of cytomegalovirus exposure and HLA in healthy donors. Some clones are missing from TCRdb's copy, which holds only in-frame ones; the method was immunoSEQ multiplex PCR. The sample lists tens of thousands of clones, roughly 84% occurring once. V was trimmed by 5 bases and J by 6 bases, leaving 12 bases between them. Germline V gene lookup returns CDR1 GTSNPN and CDR2 SVGIG (reference sequence). The CDR3 runs to 12 residues. The specimen sequenced was PBMCs. This receptor was obtained from a young woman in good health and CMV-seropositive. V usage is TRBV30 and J usage is TRBJ2-3; D may be TRBD2 (5 bases). CDR3 in amino acids: CAWGTEGDTQYF. In nucleotides, the CDR3 is TGTGCCTGGGGTACAGAGGGCGATACGCAGTATTTT. The full variable domain, with the rest looked up from reference TRBV30 and TRBJ2-3, is SQTIHQWPATLVQPVGSPLSLECTVEGTSNPNLYWYRQAAGRGLQLLFYSVGIGQISSEVPQNLSASRPQDRQFILSSKKLLLSDSGFYLCAWGTEGDTQYFGPGTRLTVL.